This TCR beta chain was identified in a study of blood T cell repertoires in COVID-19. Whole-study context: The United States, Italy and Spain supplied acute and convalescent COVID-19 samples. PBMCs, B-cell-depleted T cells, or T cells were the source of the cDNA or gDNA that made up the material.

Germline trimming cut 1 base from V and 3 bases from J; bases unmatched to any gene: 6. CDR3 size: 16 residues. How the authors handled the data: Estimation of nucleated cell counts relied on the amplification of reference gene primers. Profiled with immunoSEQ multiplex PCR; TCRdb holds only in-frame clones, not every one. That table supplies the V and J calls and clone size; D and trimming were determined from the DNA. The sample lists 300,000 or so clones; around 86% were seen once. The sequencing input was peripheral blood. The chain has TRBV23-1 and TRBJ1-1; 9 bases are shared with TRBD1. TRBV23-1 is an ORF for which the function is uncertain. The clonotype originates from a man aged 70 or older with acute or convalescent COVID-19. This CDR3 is CASSQLIGTGYTEAFF. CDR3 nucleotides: TGCGCCAGCAGTCAATTGATCGGGACAGGGTACACTGAAGCTTTCTTT.